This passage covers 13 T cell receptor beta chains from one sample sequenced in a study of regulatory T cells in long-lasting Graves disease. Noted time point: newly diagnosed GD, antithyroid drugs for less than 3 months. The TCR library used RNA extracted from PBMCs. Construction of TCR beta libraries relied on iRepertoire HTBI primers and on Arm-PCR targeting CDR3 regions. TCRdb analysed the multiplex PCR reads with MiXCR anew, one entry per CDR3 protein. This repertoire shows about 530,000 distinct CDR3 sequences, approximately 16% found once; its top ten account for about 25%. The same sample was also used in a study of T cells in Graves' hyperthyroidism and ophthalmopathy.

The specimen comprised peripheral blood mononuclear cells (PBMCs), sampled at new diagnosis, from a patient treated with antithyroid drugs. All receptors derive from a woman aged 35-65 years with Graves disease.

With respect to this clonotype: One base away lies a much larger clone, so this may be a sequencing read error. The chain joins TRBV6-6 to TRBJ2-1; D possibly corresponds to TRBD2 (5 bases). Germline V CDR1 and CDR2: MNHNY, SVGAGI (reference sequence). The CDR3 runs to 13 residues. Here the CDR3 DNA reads TGTGCCAGCAGTTACTCGACGAGATACGAGCGGTACTTC. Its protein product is CASSYSTRYERYF.

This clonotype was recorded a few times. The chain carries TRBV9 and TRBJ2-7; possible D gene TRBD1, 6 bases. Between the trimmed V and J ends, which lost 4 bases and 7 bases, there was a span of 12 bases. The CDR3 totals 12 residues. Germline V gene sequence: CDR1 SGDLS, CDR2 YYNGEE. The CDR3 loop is CASSIKGGEQYF. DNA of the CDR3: TGTGCCAGCAGCATTAAAGGGGGAGAGCAGTACTTC.

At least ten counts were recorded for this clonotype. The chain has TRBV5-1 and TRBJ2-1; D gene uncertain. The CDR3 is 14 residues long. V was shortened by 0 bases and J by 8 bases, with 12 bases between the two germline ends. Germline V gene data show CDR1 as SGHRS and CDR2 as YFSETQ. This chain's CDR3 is CASSLDPVGDEQFF. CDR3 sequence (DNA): TGCGCCAGCAGCTTGGATCCCGTTGGGGATGAGCAGTTCTTC. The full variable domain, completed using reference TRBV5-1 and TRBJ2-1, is KAGVTQTPRYLIKTRGQQVTLSCSPISGHRSVSWYQQTPGQGLQFLFEYFSETQRNKGNFPGRFSGRQFSNSRSEMNVSTLELGDSALYLCASSLDPVGDEQFFGPGTRLTVL.

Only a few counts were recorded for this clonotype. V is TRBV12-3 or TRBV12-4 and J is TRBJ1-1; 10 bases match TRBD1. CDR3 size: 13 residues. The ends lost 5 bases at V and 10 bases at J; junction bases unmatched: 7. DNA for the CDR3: TGTGCCAGCAGTACCGGGACAGGGGAACGAGCTTTCTTT. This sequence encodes CASSTGTGERAFF.

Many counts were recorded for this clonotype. The CDR3 bases are TGTGCCAGCAGCCTGGACACCTCCAGCCAAGAGACCCAGTACTTC. Translated, it gives CASSLDTSSQETQYF. V and J are TRBV28 and TRBJ2-5; possibly TRBD1 for D (5 bases). CDR1 and CDR2 from the germline V gene are MDHEN and SYDVKM. The CDR3 consists of 15 residues. Deletions cut 6 bases from V and 1 base from J, with 15 bases between.

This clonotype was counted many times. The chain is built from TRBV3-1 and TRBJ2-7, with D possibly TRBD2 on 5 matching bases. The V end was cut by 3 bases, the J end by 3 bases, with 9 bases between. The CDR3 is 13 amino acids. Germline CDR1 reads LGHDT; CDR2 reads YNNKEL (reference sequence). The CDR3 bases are TGTGCCAGCAGCCATTTCGGGGACTACGAGCAGTACTTC. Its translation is CASSHFGDYEQYF.

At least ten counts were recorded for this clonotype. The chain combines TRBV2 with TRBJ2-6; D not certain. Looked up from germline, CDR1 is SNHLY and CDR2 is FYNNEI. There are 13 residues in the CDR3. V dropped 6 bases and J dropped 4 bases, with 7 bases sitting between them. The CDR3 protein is CASSLPGANVLTF. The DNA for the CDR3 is TGTGCCAGCAGCCTACCCGGGGCCAACGTCCTGACTTTC.

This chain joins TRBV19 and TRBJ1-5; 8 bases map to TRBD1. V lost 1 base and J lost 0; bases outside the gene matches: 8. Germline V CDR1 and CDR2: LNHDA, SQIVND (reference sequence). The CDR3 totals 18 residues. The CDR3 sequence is CASSIGGPGQDSNQPQHF. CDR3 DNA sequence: TGTGCCAGTAGTATAGGGGGCCCGGGACAGGATAGCAATCAGCCCCAGCATTTT.

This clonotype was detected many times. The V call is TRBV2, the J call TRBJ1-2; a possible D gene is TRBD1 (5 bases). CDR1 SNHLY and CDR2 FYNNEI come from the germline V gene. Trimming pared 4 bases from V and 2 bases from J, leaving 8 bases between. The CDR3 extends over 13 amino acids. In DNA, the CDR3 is TGTGCCAGCAGTGCGGAGGGGAACTATGGCTACACCTTC. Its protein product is CASSAEGNYGYTF.

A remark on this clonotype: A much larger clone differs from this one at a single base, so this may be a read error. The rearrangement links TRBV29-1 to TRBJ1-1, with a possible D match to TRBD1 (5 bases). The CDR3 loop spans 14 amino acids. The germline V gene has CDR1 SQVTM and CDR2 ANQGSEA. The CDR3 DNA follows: TGCAGCGCGGATCGAATGACAGTGAACACTGAAGCTCTCTTT. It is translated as CSADRMTVNTEALF.

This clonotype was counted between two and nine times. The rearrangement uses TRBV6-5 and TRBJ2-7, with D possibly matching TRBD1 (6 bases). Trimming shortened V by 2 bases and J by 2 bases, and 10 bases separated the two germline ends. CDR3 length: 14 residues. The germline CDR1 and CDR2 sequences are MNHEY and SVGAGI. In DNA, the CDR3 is TGTGCCAGCAGTTACGGGGACAAAGCCTACGAGCAGTACTTC. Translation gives CASSYGDKAYEQYF.

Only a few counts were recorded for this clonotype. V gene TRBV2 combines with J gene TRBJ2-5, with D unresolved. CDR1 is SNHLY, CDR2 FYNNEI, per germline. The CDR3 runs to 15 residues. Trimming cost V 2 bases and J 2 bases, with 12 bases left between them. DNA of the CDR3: TGTGCCAGCAGTGAAATCTCGAGGATTCAAGAGACCCAGTACTTC. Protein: CASSEISRIQETQYF.

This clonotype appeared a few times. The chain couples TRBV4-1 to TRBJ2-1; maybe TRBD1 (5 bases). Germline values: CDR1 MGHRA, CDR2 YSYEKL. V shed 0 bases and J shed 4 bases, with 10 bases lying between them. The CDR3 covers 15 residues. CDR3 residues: CASSQDGADYNEQFF. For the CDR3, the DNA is TGCGCCAGCAGCCAAGATGGGGCAGATTACAATGAGCAGTTCTTC.